These 10 T cell receptor beta chains were all obtained from the same sample, sequenced in a study of CD8 T cells in ankylosing spondylitis. TCRdb called the 5' RACE reads again in MiXCR, with one record for every CDR3 protein. The sample yields 150,000 to 200,000 distinct CDR3 sequences, 10% to 15% seen once. The sample taken for sequencing was blood, either unsorted or a sorted T cell fraction (not recorded which). These receptors were taken from a female donor with ankylosing spondylitis or in good health (not recorded which).

Ten or more counts support this clonotype. The V gene is TRBV19, the J gene TRBJ1-1; the match to TRBD1 covers 9 bases. Per the germline V gene, CDR1 is LNHDA and CDR2 is SQIVND (reference sequence). CDR3 length: 17 amino acids. The V and J ends lost 7 bases and 1 base, in that order; junction bases with no gene match: 13. The DNA for the CDR3 is TGTGCCAGTACACACAGGGGGCCGGGTATCGGGAACACTGAAGCTTTCTTT. It encodes CASTHRGPGIGNTEAFF.

Regarding this clonotype: A single base separates this from a much larger clone, so it may be a read error. The J gene is TRBJ2-3, the V gene TRBV5-1; 11 bases are a match to TRBD2. Germline lookup yields CDR1 SGHRS and CDR2 YFSETQ. The CDR3 runs to 15 residues. The CDR3, as DNA: TGCACCAGCAGCCTAGCGGGAGGTGCGGCAGATACGCAGTATTTT. It specifies CTSSLAGGAADTQYF.

Regarding this clonotype: A far larger clone is one base from this, pointing to a likely read error. The V and J genes are TRBV12-3 or TRBV12-4 and TRBJ1-2; possible D gene TRBD1, 6 bases. The CDR3 covers 13 residues. The CDR3, as DNA: TGTGCCAGCAATTTAGGGCAGGGGTATGGCTACACCTTC. This gives the protein CASNLGQGYGYTF.

This clonotype was seen ten or more times. The gene calls are TRBV7-9 and TRBJ2-3; weak D call: TRBD1 (5 bases). V was shortened by 0 bases and J by 1 base, with 14 bases between the two germline ends. This CDR3 comprises 17 residues. Per germline, CDR1 SEHNR and CDR2 FQNEAQ (reference sequence). DNA for the CDR3: TGTGCCAGCAGCTTAGCGCTCAGAGACAGCGGCACAGATACGCAGTATTTT. Translating gives CASSLALRDSGTDTQYF.

The chain joins TRBV5-1 to TRBJ2-3; 9 nucleotides align to TRBD1. Germline CDR1 and CDR2: SGHRS and YFSETQ. The CDR3 is 16 residues long. The ends lost 3 bases at V and 3 bases at J; junction bases unmatched: 8. The CDR3 region is CASSSRDRVGTDTQYF. The CDR3 bases are TGCGCCAGCAGCTCCCGGGACAGGGTCGGGACAGATACGCAGTATTTT.

In its sample, this clonotype was seen a few times. The chain carries TRBV20-1 and TRBJ1-3; tentative D call: TRBD1 (5 bases). Germline lookup yields CDR1 DFQATT and CDR2 SNEGSKA (reference sequence). V lost 6 bases and J lost 0, with 18 bases in between. CDR3 length equals 16 residues. This CDR3 is CSAADSGGTSGNTIYF. In nucleotides, the CDR3 is TGCAGTGCCGCTGATTCGGGGGGGACCTCTGGAAACACCATATATTTT.

As concerns this clonotype: A read error may explain this, as a much larger clone is one base away. This likely comes from a read error, as the CDR3 has no conserved phenylalanine or tryptophan at its end. The rearrangement joins TRBV29-1 to TRBJ2-1; 7 bases align to TRBD2. Germline V CDR1 and CDR2: SQVTM, ANQGSEA. The CDR3 runs 15 residues. Losses at the gene ends were 6 bases for V and 6 bases for J; bases not matched to a gene: 14. The CDR3, as DNA: TGCAGCGTGCGGACTAGACATGTACTGCCCAATGAGCAGTTCCTC. Its protein product is CSVRTRHVLPNEQFL.

The J gene is TRBJ1-1, the V gene TRBV20-1; D not resolved. V was trimmed by 0 bases and J by 0 bases, leaving 5 bases between them. The CDR3 is 13 residues long. Germline V lookup: CDR1 DFQATT, CDR2 SNEGSKA (reference sequence). The CDR3 sequence: CSAREDMNTEAFF. DNA of the CDR3: TGCAGTGCTAGAGAAGATATGAACACTGAAGCTTTCTTT.

This clonotype was recorded at least ten times. The genes are TRBV5-1 and TRBJ1-1, with 8 bases fitting TRBD1. Germline-derived CDR1 and CDR2 are SGHRS and YFSETQ. V trimming: 4 bases; J trimming: 4 bases; junction bases outside the gene matches: 12. This CDR3 spans 16 amino acids. CDR3 sequence: CASSTDRAGFGTEAFF. As DNA, the CDR3 is TGCGCCAGCAGCACGGACAGGGCTGGGTTCGGCACTGAAGCTTTCTTT.

This clonotype was found many times. The chain uses TRBV12-3 or TRBV12-4 and TRBJ1-4; no clear D. This CDR3 contains 14 residues. Trimming removed 5 bases from V and 6 bases from J, with 13 bases in between. CDR3 nucleotide sequence: TGTGCCAGCAGTCACGGTGCTGCTTATGAAAAACTGTTTTTT. This translates into CASSHGAAYEKLFF.